This T cell receptor (beta chain) was recorded in a study of OX40 agonist ivuxolimab in advanced cancers. Study-wide background: Patients with hepatocellular carcinoma, melanoma, renal cell or head and neck cancer made up the dose-escalation patients. Findings of the study overall: Low normalized clonal expansion also occurred in some nonresponding patients. In CD8+ T cells, expanded clones were on average more numerous than in CD4+.

This clone was observed a few times. Antigen: not known. Germline V gene sequence: CDR1 SGHDT, CDR2 YYEEEE. CDR3 size: 14 residues. Trimming removed 0 bases from V and 10 bases from J; junction bases left unmatched: 4. The data were produced by immunoSEQ multiplex PCR, yet TCRdb's version contains in-frame clones alone and is incomplete. The sample carries almost 50,000 clones, about 85% recorded once. The material sequenced was CD4+ or CD8+ T cells sorted from blood, taken in a trial of the OX40 agonist ivuxolimab. The rearrangement joins TRBV5-6 to TRBJ1-6; TRBD1 matches at 7 bases. This TCR was recovered from an adult with an advanced solid tumor such as melanoma, head and neck, liver or kidney cancer. DNA of the CDR3: TGTGCCAGCAGCTTGGAGGGGGCTGGGTCACCCCTCCACTTT. Translated, it gives CASSLEGAGSPLHF.